The present T cell receptor beta chain was sequenced within a study of tumor-infiltrating lymphocytes in primary liver carcinoma. In the study overall: T1-T3 N0M0 was the stage of the tumors, which were roughly 4.2 to 11 cm across. Samples returned roughly 3.5 to 7.5 million productive TCRbeta reads, a yield that was similar across tissue types.

TCR beta cDNA was made from 500 ng total RNA with a constant-region primer. Amplification in three nested multiplex PCR rounds with slightly modified ARM-PCR gave rise to TCR beta libraries. Forward primers for TRBV1-TRBV30 and a C-beta reverse primer served the first two PCR rounds, at roughly 10 cycles each. One entry per CDR3 protein, called by TCRdb with MiXCR from the multiplex PCR reads. This table has about 180,000 distinct CDR3 sequences, approximately 60% appearing once. Study-level results: It was tumor-adjacent and tumor-blood pairs that overlapped less than tumor region pairs did.

Blood RNA was derived from unsorted whole blood, and germline DNA was extracted too. Of note for this clonotype: Its cognate antigen is unknown.

Germline loops: CDR1 SGHAT, CDR2 FQNNGV. The V segment lost 1 base and the J segment 3 bases; nucleotides outside the gene matches: 7. The CDR3 consists of 16 residues. The sequenced sample consisted of peripheral blood. The V and J genes are TRBV11-2 and TRBJ2-3, with 7 bases aligning to TRBD2. This TCR was recovered from a man aged 40-55 years with primary liver carcinoma and hepatitis B virus infection. CDR3 loop: CASSLGAGATTDTQYF. DNA for the CDR3: TGTGCCAGCAGCTTAGGGGCGGGAGCGACGACAGATACGCAGTATTTT.